These T cell receptor beta chains were read from a single sample in a study of T-cell reconstitution after alpha-beta-depleted transplantation in children. Each CDR3 protein is one row after TCRdb ran MiXCR on the PCR reads. This table holds roughly 100,000 distinct CDR3 sequences, 8% to 9% found once. The sample here was PBMCs from the stem cell graft donor, taken from the stem cell graft. These receptor sequences come from a human donor who donated a stem cell graft to a child with congenital amegakaryocytic thrombocytopenia. The CDR3 runs from the conserved cysteine through the conserved F or W.

v_call | cdr3_aa
TRBV7-2 | CASSQLTGGGTEAFF
TRBV28 | CASSFQSGITGELFF
TRBV5-5 | CASSLDSGSPKAFF
TRBV6-5 | CASSYDRVGYGYTF
TRBV10-2 | CASSTPGREKLFF
TRBV7-2 | CASSFESAGPYGYTF
TRBV11-3 | CASSSTWSHNEQFF
TRBV7-6 | CASSFSSRDTGELFF
TRBV2 | CASSELLRVAFF
TRBV20-1 | CSATTGYNEQFF
TRBV7-2 | CASSLAAGETQYF
TRBV30 | CAWRGKSLGSGYTF
TRBV7-9 | CASSTRGPDTQYF
TRBV12-3/TRBV12-4 | CASSLRTAGRYGYTF
TRBV7-7 | CASSLDVGSPLHF
TRBV18 | CASTTGVQETQYF
TRBV10-2 | CASTPPDREGGELFF
TRBV5-1 | CASSRTVGDTEAFF
TRBV29-1 | CSVLYGANVLTF
TRBV12-3/TRBV12-4 | CASSSSPGGAGETQYF
TRBV20-1 | CSARDQKRTSYNEQFF
TRBV5-5 | CASSLGPGQGTGELFF
TRBV6-2/TRBV6-3 | CASSYSNEQYF
TRBV5-1 | CASSSGTSDTQYF
TRBV30 | CAWSVGYGYTF